A single sample is the source of the 29 T cell receptor beta chains below, sequenced in a study of blood T cell repertoires in COVID-19. Measured with immunoSEQ multiplex PCR; TCRdb has only the in-frame clones, and not every one. The sample yields 490,000 or so clones, roughly nine tenths seen once. Sequenced sample: PBMCs or T cells enriched from blood (not recorded which). The receptors were sampled from a woman aged 55-70 years who had recovered from COVID-19.

This clone was observed a single time. The chain employs TRBV6-2 or TRBV6-3 and TRBJ1-5; no clear D gene. The CDR3 has 12 amino acids. CDR1 MNHEY and CDR2 SVGEGT come from the germline V gene. V was shortened by 5 bases and J by 6 bases, with 8 bases between the two germline ends. The CDR3 spells CASSRASQPQHF. For the CDR3, the DNA is TGTGCCAGCAGTCGAGCGAGTCAGCCCCAGCATTTT.

The V and J genes are TRBV18 and TRBJ1-3; tentative D call: TRBD1 (5 bases). CDR3 length: 14 amino acids. Looked up from germline, CDR1 is KGHSH and CDR2 is LQKENI. Trimming took off 4 bases at V and 2 bases at J, with 9 bases between the two ends. CDR3 DNA: TGTGCCAGCTCACTTCAGGGAACTGGAAACACCATATATTTT. It yields the protein CASSLQGTGNTIYF. The complete variable domain, with remaining parts taken from reference TRBV18 and TRBJ1-3, reads NAGVMQNPRHLVRRRGQEARLRCSPMKGHSHVYWYRQLPEEGLKFMVYLQKENIIDESGMPKERFSAEFPKEGPSILRIQQVVRGDSAAYFCASSLQGTGNTIYFGEGSWLTVV.

This clone showed up just once. The rearrangement joins TRBV4-1 to TRBJ1-1; 7 bases align to TRBD1. The CDR3 contains 15 residues. J was trimmed by 3 bases and V by 2 bases; bases with no gene match: 6. Germline CDR1 and CDR2: MGHRA and YSYEKL. CDR3 sequence reads: CASSQRRDRDTEAFF. CDR3 sequence (DNA): TGCGCCAGCAGCCAACGTCGAGACAGGGACACTGAAGCTTTCTTT.

The rearrangement links TRBV12-5 to TRBJ2-7; 9 nucleotides line up with TRBD1. The CDR3 is 16 residues long. After removal of 7 bases from V and 7 bases from J, the junction contained 17 bases not matched to a gene. Germline lookup yields CDR1 LGHNT and CDR2 FRNRAP. The CDR3 coding sequence is TGTGCTAGTGCCGATGTTGGGACAGGGTCGTTCTGGGAGCAGTACTTC. This codes for CASADVGTGSFWEQYF.

The chain couples TRBV2 to TRBJ1-2; a weak D match, TRBD1 (5 bases). Trimming removed 6 bases at V and 4 bases at J, with 15 bases between. The CDR3 runs to 14 residues. Germline V gene sequence: CDR1 SNHLY, CDR2 FYNNEI. The CDR3 region has the DNA TGTGCCAGCAGGCACAGGCTTGCAGGCTATGGCTACACCTTC. Translating gives CASRHRLAGYGYTF.

V is TRBV7-9 and J is TRBJ1-4, with D perhaps matching TRBD1 (5 bases). Trimming stripped 5 bases from V and 6 bases from J, with 13 bases between. Germline V gene sequence: CDR1 SEHNR, CDR2 FQNEAQ (reference sequence). This CDR3 contains 14 residues. In DNA form, the CDR3 reads TGTGCCAGCAGCCACCGCAGGGTTGATGAAAAACTGTTTTTT. It translates to CASSHRRVDEKLFF.

The chain is built from TRBV5-4 and TRBJ2-7, with 9 bases lining up with TRBD1. Germline V gene data show CDR1 as SGHNT and CDR2 as YYREEE (reference sequence). The CDR3 runs to 15 residues. V dropped 2 bases and J dropped 4; count of bases not matched to a gene: 7. Here the CDR3 reads CASSLLQGARYEQYF. The CDR3 bases are TGTGCCAGCAGCTTATTACAGGGGGCTAGATACGAGCAGTACTTC.

The V and J genes are TRBV7-2 and TRBJ2-1, with a possible D match to TRBD2 (5 bases). CDR1 is SGHTA and CDR2 is FQGNSA in the germline V gene. V lost 0 bases to trimming and J lost 3 bases, with 9 bases between them. This CDR3 region has 15 residues. The CDR3 reads CASSLASLGYNEQFF. The CDR3 region has the DNA TGTGCCAGCAGCTTAGCATCACTAGGCTACAATGAGCAGTTCTTC.

The chain couples TRBV11-3 to TRBJ2-3, with 10 bases aligning to TRBD2. The germline CDR1 and CDR2 sequences are SGHNT and YENEEA. V was pared by 3 bases and J by 6 bases, with 9 bases of the junction left unmatched. This CDR3 is 16 amino acids long. The CDR3 sequence is CASSFPSGGARDTQYF. CDR3 DNA: TGTGCCAGCAGCTTTCCAAGCGGGGGGGCCCGGGATACGCAGTATTTT.

This chain joins TRBV3-1 (or the pseudogene TRBV3-2) and TRBJ2-1, with a weak D call TRBD2 (7 bases). Germline V gene sequence: CDR1 LGHDT, CDR2 YNNKEL (reference sequence). The CDR3 is made up of 13 amino acids. Trimming cost V 3 bases and J 9 bases, with 12 bases left between them. The CDR3 nucleotides read TGTGCCAGCAGCCAGGGGGGGGCAGGTGAGCAGTTCTTC. The encoded protein is CASSQGGAGEQFF.

The chain joins TRBV14 to TRBJ1-2, with 7 bases lining up with TRBD1. CDR3 length: 15 amino acids. With 0 bases clipped from V and 6 bases from J, the junction kept 7 bases outside the gene matches. In germline, CDR1 is SGHDN, CDR2 FVKESK. DNA for the CDR3: TGTGCCAGCAGCCAAGAGGCGGCAGGGGGTGATGGCTACACCTTC. This gives the protein CASSQEAAGGDGYTF.

For this clone: The germline gene is not matched at one end of the junction; a read error may be the cause. The chain uses TRBV5-4 and TRBJ1-2, with TRBD1 identical over 7 bases. The germline V gene has CDR1 SGHNT and CDR2 YYREEE (reference sequence). The CDR3 is made up of 15 amino acids. The CDR3 protein is CVSSGKQGLNYGYTF. CDR3 sequence (DNA): TGTGTCAGCAGCGGAAAACAGGGGCTGAACTATGGCTACACCTTC.

About this clone itself: The same CDR3 can be traced to other DNA sequences in this sample. The V call is TRBV7-9, the J call TRBJ1-1; unclear D gene. Germline-derived CDR1 and CDR2 are SEHNR and FQNEAQ (reference sequence). V dropped 0 bases and J dropped 2 bases, with 7 bases sitting between them. The CDR3 has 14 amino acids. CDR3 residues: CASSLARGNTEAFF. CDR3 nucleotides: TGTGCCAGCAGCTTAGCACGGGGTAACACTGAAGCTTTCTTT.

The genes are TRBV6-5 and TRBJ2-7; D not certain. CDR1 and CDR2 from the germline V gene are MNHEY and SVGAGI. V was pared by 7 bases and J by 1 base, with 8 bases between. The CDR3 sequence is 12 residues long. This chain's CDR3 is CASKEESYEQYF. DNA for the CDR3: TGTGCCAGCAAAGAGGAGTCCTACGAGCAGTACTTC.

This chain uses TRBV12-5 with TRBJ1-1; weak D call: TRBD1 (5 bases). The germline V and J ends were trimmed by 8 bases and 3 bases, with 13 bases remaining between them. The CDR3 has 13 residues. Germline V CDR1 and CDR2: LGHNT, FRNRAP. The CDR3 spells CASTYTRDTEAFF. In DNA form, the CDR3 reads TGTGCTAGTACCTACACCAGGGACACTGAAGCTTTCTTT.

The chain employs TRBV10-3 and TRBJ1-2; D ambiguous. V gave up 6 bases and J gave up 1 base, with 6 bases separating them. The CDR3 consists of 12 residues. Germline assignment: CDR1 ENHRY and CDR2 SYGVKD. The CDR3 here is CAISRVNYGYTF. DNA of the CDR3: TGTGCCATCAGCCGGGTTAACTATGGCTACACCTTC.

V usage is TRBV4-1 and J usage is TRBJ1-2, with D perhaps TRBD1 (5 bases). The CDR3 totals 16 residues. Per germline, CDR1 MGHRA and CDR2 YSYEKL. V gave up 0 bases and J gave up 3 bases, with 14 bases separating them. The CDR3 loop is CASSQEGEQADYGYTF. The CDR3 region has the DNA TGCGCCAGCAGCCAAGAAGGGGAACAGGCGGACTATGGCTACACCTTC.

The chain couples TRBV3-1 (or the pseudogene TRBV3-2) to TRBJ1-2; TRBD1 matches at 7 bases. Trimming removed 6 bases from V and 4 bases from J; junction bases left unmatched: 8. Germline V gene sequence: CDR1 LGHDT, CDR2 YNNKEL (reference sequence). There are 14 residues in the CDR3. The CDR3 loop is CASSFTGASYGYTF. The CDR3 coding sequence is TGTGCCAGCAGTTTTACAGGGGCGAGCTATGGCTACACCTTC.

This chain uses TRBV10-1 with TRBJ2-5; no clear D. V lost 6 bases to trimming and J lost 3 bases, with 5 bases between them. Germline CDR1 WNHNN, CDR2 SYGVQD (reference sequence). The CDR3 covers 11 residues. CDR3 in DNA: TGCGCCAGCAGACACAAAGAGACCCAGTACTTC. Protein sequence: CASRHKETQYF.

This clone was recorded a few times. This sequence joins TRBV18 and TRBJ2-7; 10 bases align to TRBD2. This CDR3 is built from 15 residues. Germline V CDR1 and CDR2: KGHSH, LQKENI. V shed 2 bases, J shed 0 bases, and the junction held 1 base outside the gene matches. The CDR3 DNA reads TGTGCCAGCTCACCAGCTAGCGGGAGCTCCTACGAGCAGTACGTC. Translated, it gives CASSPASGSSYEQYV.

This chain connects TRBV5-1 to TRBJ2-1, with TRBD1 matching 11 bases. There are 15 residues in the CDR3. Germline CDR1 is SGHRS and CDR2 is YFSETQ. J was trimmed by 7 bases and V by 4 bases; bases with no gene match: 7. In nucleotides, the CDR3 is TGCGCCAGCAGCATCCAGGACAGGGGGCTAAATGAGCAGTTCTTC. Translated: CASSIQDRGLNEQFF. Looking up the rest from reference TRBV5-1 and TRBJ2-1 gives the full variable domain: KAGVTQTPRYLIKTRGQQVTLSCSPISGHRSVSWYQQTPGQGLQFLFEYFSETQRNKGNFPGRFSGRQFSNSRSEMNVSTLELGDSALYLCASSIQDRGLNEQFFGPGTRLTVL.

J is TRBJ1-4 and V is TRBV2, with a tentative D call TRBD1 (5 bases). The CDR3 totals 13 residues. Trimming took 7 bases from V and 7 from J, leaving 13 bases between them. Germline V CDR1 and CDR2: SNHLY, FYNNEI. CDR3 loop: CASTHLGGEKLFF. Here the CDR3 DNA reads TGTGCCAGCACCCATCTGGGGGGTGAAAAACTGTTTTTT. The whole variable domain, remainder taken from reference TRBV2 and TRBJ1-4, is EPEVTQTPSHQVTQMGQEVILRCVPISNHLYFYWYRQILGQKVEFLVSFYNNEISEKSEIFDDQFSVERPDGSNFTLKIRSTKLEDSAMYFCASTHLGGEKLFFGSGTQLSVL.

This rearrangement joins TRBV27 to TRBJ1-5; the match to TRBD1 covers 8 bases. The V and J ends lost 6 bases and 4 bases, in that order; junction bases with no gene match: 8. This CDR3 contains 15 residues. The germline V gene has CDR1 MNHEY and CDR2 SMNVEV (reference sequence). The CDR3 region has the DNA TGTGCCAGCAGGGGGTTGGGGACAGGAAATCAGCCCCAGCATTTT. As protein: CASRGLGTGNQPQHF.

The V call is TRBV18, the J call TRBJ1-3; TRBD1 matches at 7 bases. This CDR3 spans 15 amino acids. The ends lost 6 bases at V and 0 bases at J; junction bases unmatched: 5. Germline CDR1 is KGHSH and CDR2 is LQKENI. The CDR3 sequence is CASSQGQSSGNTIYF. The CDR3 nucleotides are TGTGCCAGCTCCCAGGGACAGAGCTCTGGAAACACCATATATTTT.

This chain links TRBV2 with TRBJ2-5; weak D call: TRBD1 (5 bases). Trimming pared 2 bases from V and 0 bases from J, leaving 7 bases between. The germline V gene has CDR1 SNHLY and CDR2 FYNNEI. This CDR3 region has 14 residues. The CDR3 protein is CASSEHRYQETQYF. The CDR3 DNA follows: TGTGCCAGCAGTGAACACAGGTACCAAGAGACCCAGTACTTC. Drawing the rest from reference TRBV2 and TRBJ2-5, the complete variable domain is EPEVTQTPSHQVTQMGQEVILRCVPISNHLYFYWYRQILGQKVEFLVSFYNNEISEKSEIFDDQFSVERPDGSNFTLKIRSTKLEDSAMYFCASSEHRYQETQYFGPGTRLLVL.

The chain joins TRBV4-1 to TRBJ2-5; no clear D gene. This CDR3 comprises 13 residues. Germline lookup yields CDR1 MGHRA and CDR2 YSYEKL. Trimming pared 1 base from V and 5 bases from J, leaving 8 bases between. The CDR3 coding sequence is TGCGCCAGCAGCCAAGCGGAGCCGGAGACCCAGTACTTC. Encoded protein: CASSQAEPETQYF.

The rearrangement uses TRBV2 and TRBJ2-7, with D perhaps TRBD1 (5 bases). Germline V CDR1 and CDR2: SNHLY, FYNNEI. The CDR3 length is 13 residues. The V and J ends lost 1 base and 7 bases respectively, with 11 bases between them. The CDR3 DNA is TGTGCCAGCAGTGAAGTTAGGGGTGGAGAGCAGTACGTC. Amino acids: CASSEVRGGEQYV.

The chain recombines TRBV5-4 with TRBJ2-3; no clear D gene. The CDR3 spans 14 residues. The germline gives CDR1 SGHNT, CDR2 YYREEE (reference sequence). V lost 0 bases, J lost 3 bases, and 8 bases lay in between. The CDR3 sequence is CASSLAPSTDTQYF. CDR3 DNA sequence: TGTGCCAGCAGCTTGGCCCCCTCTACAGATACGCAGTATTTT.

This chain links TRBV28 with TRBJ2-1, with 13 positions matching TRBD2. Germline assignment: CDR1 MDHEN and CDR2 SYDVKM. The CDR3 runs to 17 residues. V trimming: 5 bases; J trimming: 3 bases; junction bases outside the gene matches: 7. CDR3 DNA: TGTGCCAGCAGTACCCGACTAGCGGGGGGTATCTACAATGAGCAGTTCTTC. This codes for CASSTRLAGGIYNEQFF.